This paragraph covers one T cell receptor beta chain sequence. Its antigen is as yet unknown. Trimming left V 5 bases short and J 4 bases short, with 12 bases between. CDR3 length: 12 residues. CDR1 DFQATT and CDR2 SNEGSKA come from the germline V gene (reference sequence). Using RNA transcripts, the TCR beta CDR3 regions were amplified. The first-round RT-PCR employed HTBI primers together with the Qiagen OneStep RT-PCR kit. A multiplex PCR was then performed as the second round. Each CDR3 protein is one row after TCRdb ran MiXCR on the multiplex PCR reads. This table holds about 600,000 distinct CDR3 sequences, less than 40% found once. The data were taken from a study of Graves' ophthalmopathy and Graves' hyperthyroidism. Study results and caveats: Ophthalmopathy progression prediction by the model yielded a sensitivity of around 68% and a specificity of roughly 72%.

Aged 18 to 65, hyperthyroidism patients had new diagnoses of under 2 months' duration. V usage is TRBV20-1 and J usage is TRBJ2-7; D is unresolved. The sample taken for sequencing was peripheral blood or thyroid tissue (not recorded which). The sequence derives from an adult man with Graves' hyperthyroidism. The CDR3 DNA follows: TGCAGTGCTCTTGACCAGCTGTACGAGCAGTACTTC. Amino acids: CSALDQLYEQYF.